Described below is a single TCR beta chain sequence and its context. This sample stems from a study of T cell clusters in autoimmune cytopenias. Each sample's input was roughly 230 ng genomic DNA, roughly 38,000 genome equivalents. TRB was amplified by touch-down multiplex PCR, primer pools A and B combined. TCRdb processed the multiplex PCR reads again and assigns one entry to each CDR3 protein, with no DNA. The clone table shows just under 2,000 distinct CDR3 sequences, with the ten largest holding around 30%. The CDR3 spans 12 residues. Germline V lookup: CDR1 LNHNV, CDR2 YYDKDF (reference sequence).

The specimen sequenced was peripheral blood. The receptor comes from a human donor with an autoimmune cytopenia or autoimmune hepatitis (not recorded which). The rearrangement joins TRBV15 to TRBJ2-4. The CDR3 spells CATRGTKNIQYF.